This is a list of T cell receptor beta chains from one sample in a study of response to subunit inactivated influenza vaccine. TCRdb redid the calling of the RT-PCR reads with MiXCR, one entry per CDR3 protein. The data contain around 760,000 distinct CDR3 sequences, about 15% of them singletons. The source was PBMCs from blood, collected 14 days before vaccination. The receptors were gathered from a man between 50 and 59 years old who received an inactivated influenza vaccine. CDR3s include the opening cysteine and the closing phenylalanine or tryptophan. D genes are given only for firm matches. Rows may omit the clone size; those that give it use once, few, many or a size class.

CDR3 protein: CASSIIRQGQETQYF
CDR3 DNA: TGTGCCAGCAGTATAATACGACAGGGTCAAGAGACCCAGTACTTC
J gene: TRBJ2-5
V gene: TRBV28
D gene: TRBD1
clone size: few

CDR3 protein: CASTGGVGQGSYEQYF
CDR3 DNA: TGTGCCAGCACGGGAGGCGTGGGACAGGGAAGTTACGAGCAGTACTTC
J gene: TRBJ2-7
V gene: TRBV28
D gene: TRBD1
clone size: NA

CDR3 protein: CASSSTLADTQYF
CDR3 DNA: TGTGCCAGCAGCTCCACTTTAGCAGATACGCAGTATTTT
J gene: TRBJ2-3
V gene: TRBV6-1
D gene: NA
clone size: NA

CDR3 protein: CSVKGQAYEQYF
CDR3 DNA: TGCAGCGTGAAGGGGCAGGCCTACGAGCAGTACTTC
J gene: TRBJ2-7
V gene: TRBV29-1
D gene: NA
clone size: few

CDR3 protein: CASSVSSGRTDTQYF
CDR3 DNA: TGTGCCAGCAGCGTATCTAGCGGGAGGACAGATACGCAGTATTTT
J gene: TRBJ2-3
V gene: TRBV9
D gene: TRBD2
clone size: few

CDR3 protein: CSASDRRSSYEQYF
CDR3 DNA: TGCAGTGCTTCAGACAGGAGATCCTCCTACGAGCAGTACTTC
J gene: TRBJ2-7
V gene: TRBV20-1
D gene: NA
clone size: NA

CDR3 protein: CASSKAPHQGSYNEQFF
CDR3 DNA: TGTGCCAGCAGCAAAGCGCCCCATCAGGGCTCCTACAATGAGCAGTTCTTC
J gene: TRBJ2-1
V gene: TRBV21-1
D gene: NA
clone size: few

CDR3 protein: CASISFPGAGTEAFF
CDR3 DNA: TGCGCCAGCATTTCCTTCCCAGGTGCGGGCACTGAAGCTTTCTTT
J gene: TRBJ1-1
V gene: TRBV5-1
D gene: NA
clone size: few

CDR3 protein: CASSPGLFDEQFF
CDR3 DNA: TGTGCCAGCAGCCCGGGACTATTTGATGAGCAGTTCTTC
J gene: TRBJ2-1
V gene: TRBV7-9
D gene: TRBD2
clone size: few

CDR3 protein: CASSELRGRNNEQFF
CDR3 DNA: TGTGCCAGCAGTGAATTAAGGGGACGGAACAATGAGCAGTTCTTC
J gene: TRBJ2-1
V gene: TRBV2
D gene: NA
clone size: few